Sequencing of this T cell receptor beta chain was carried out in a study of vaccination and CD4 T cells after COVID-19. Study as a whole: The authors exposed cells to overlapping spike peptides derived from SARS-CoV-2, HCoV-NL63, HCoV-OC43 and HCoV-229E.

Study-level results: Analysis covered relatively few convalescent patients and lacked any early post-infection timepoints.

Treatment defined: roughly ten-day PBMC culture with coronavirus spike peptide pools or control peptides (ViraFEST assay). ViraFEST grew antigen-specific T cells using peptide pools, then sequenced TCRs. Wells contained about 2 million PBMCs each, and these were cultured with roughly 10 IU/ml IL-2 and about 10 ug/ml peptide pools. Germline-derived CDR1 and CDR2 are SGHNT and YYREEE (reference sequence). There are 13 residues in the CDR3. With 4 bases removed from V and 1 base from J, the gap between germline ends came to 8 bases. Sequenced with the Oncomine TCR Beta short-read assay was DNA taken from cultured CD4+ T cells. MiXCR was run by TCRdb on the PCR reads, yielding one entry per CDR3 protein. The table has about 20,000 distinct CDR3 sequences, more than 20% seen once. The sample holds one count of this clonotype. Its antigen is not identified.

The chain is built from TRBV5-4 and TRBJ2-5; D unclear. Sequenced material: cultured CD4+ T cells from blood. This clonotype was obtained from a human donor with COVID-19. The CDR3 coding sequence is TGTGCCAGCAGCCTTGGATTCCAAGAGACCCAGTACTTC. Its protein product is CASSLGFQETQYF. Using reference TRBV5-4 and TRBJ2-5 for the parts outside the CDR3, the full variable domain is ETGVTQSPTHLIKTRGQQVTLRCSSQSGHNTVSWYQQALGQGPQFIFQYYREEENGRGNFPPRFSGLQFPNYSSELNVNALELDDSALYLCASSLGFQETQYFGPGTRLLVL.